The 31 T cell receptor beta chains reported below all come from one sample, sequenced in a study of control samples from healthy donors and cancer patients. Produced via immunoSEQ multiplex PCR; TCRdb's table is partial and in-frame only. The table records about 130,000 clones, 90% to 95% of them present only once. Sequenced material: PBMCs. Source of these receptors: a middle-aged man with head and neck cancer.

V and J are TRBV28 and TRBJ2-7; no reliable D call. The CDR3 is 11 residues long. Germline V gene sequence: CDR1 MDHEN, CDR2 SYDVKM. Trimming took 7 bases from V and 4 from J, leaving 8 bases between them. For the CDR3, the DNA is TGTGCCAGCAACCGCGGTTACGAGCAGTACTTC. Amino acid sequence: CASNRGYEQYF.

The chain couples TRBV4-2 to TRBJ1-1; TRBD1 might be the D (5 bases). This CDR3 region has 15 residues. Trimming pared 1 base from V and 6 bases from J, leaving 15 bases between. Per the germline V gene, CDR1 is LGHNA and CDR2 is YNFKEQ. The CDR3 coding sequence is TGTGCCAGCAGCCAAGGACGGGACTCCGGGGCTGAAGCTTTCTTT. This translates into CASSQGRDSGAEAFF.

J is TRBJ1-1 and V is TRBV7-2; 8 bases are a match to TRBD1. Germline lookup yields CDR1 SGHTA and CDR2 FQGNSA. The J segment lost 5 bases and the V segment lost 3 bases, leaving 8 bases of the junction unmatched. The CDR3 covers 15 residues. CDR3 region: CASSLTGASRTEAFF. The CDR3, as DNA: TGTGCCAGCAGCTTGACAGGGGCCTCGAGGACTGAAGCTTTCTTT.

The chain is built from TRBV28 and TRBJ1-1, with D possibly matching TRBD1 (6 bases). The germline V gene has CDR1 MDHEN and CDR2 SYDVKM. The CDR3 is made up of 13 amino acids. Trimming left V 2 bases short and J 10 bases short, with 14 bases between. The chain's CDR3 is CASSLAGGEVAFF. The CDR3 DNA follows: TGTGCCAGCAGTTTAGCGGGGGGCGAGGTAGCTTTCTTT.

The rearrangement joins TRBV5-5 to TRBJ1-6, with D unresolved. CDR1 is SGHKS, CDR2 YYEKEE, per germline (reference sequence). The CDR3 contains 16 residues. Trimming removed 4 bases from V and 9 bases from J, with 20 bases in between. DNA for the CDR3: TGTGCCAGCAGCACCGGAGGAGACGTTCTAGCTTCACCCCTCCACTTT. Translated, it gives CASSTGGDVLASPLHF.

CDR3 sequence reads: CASSTGNSGYTF. The CDR3 DNA reads TGCGCCAGCAGCACAGGGAATTCGGGCTACACCTTC. The chain links TRBV5-1 to TRBJ1-2, with D possibly being TRBD1 (6 bases). Germline V gene sequence: CDR1 SGHRS, CDR2 YFSETQ. Between the trimmed V and J ends, which lost 4 bases and 8 bases, there was a span of 12 bases. The CDR3 totals 12 residues.

CDR3 residues: CAWSVGEANEKLFF. The CDR3 DNA follows: TGTGCCTGGAGTGTAGGAGAGGCTAATGAAAAACTGTTTTTT. The rearrangement uses TRBV30 and TRBJ1-4; unclear D gene. Germline CDR1 is GTSNPN and CDR2 is SVGIG (reference sequence). The V end was cut by 0 bases, the J end by 3 bases, with 8 bases between. The length of the CDR3 is 14 residues.

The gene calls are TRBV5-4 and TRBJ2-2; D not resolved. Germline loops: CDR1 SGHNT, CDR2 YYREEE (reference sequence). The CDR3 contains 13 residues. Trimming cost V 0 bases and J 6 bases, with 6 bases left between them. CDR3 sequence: CASSLAVSGELFF. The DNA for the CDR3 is TGTGCCAGCAGCTTGGCCGTCTCCGGGGAGCTGTTTTTT.

CDR3 sequence reads: CASSLDSLPSFF. The CDR3 region has the DNA TGTGCCAGCAGCTTAGACAGCTTACCCTCCTTCTTT. The chain is built from TRBV7-2 and TRBJ1-1; D is uncertain. CDR3 length: 12 amino acids. Germline CDR1 and CDR2: SGHTA and FQGNSA. The V and J ends lost 1 base and 14 bases respectively, with 14 bases between them.

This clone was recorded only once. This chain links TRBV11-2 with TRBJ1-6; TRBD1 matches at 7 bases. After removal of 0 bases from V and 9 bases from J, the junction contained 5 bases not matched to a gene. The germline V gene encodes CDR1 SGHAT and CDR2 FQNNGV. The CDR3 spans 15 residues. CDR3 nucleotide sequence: TGTGCCAGCAGCTTAGACGGGACAGAACTTTCACCCCTCCACTTT. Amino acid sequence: CASSLDGTELSPLHF.

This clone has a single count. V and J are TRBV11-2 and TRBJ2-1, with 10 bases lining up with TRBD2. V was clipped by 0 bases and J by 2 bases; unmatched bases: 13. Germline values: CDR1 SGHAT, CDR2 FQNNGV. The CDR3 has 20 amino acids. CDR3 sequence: CASSLDRSGGPTATYNEQFF. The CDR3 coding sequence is TGTGCCAGCAGCTTAGACCGTAGCGGGGGGCCCACTGCAACCTACAATGAGCAGTTCTTC. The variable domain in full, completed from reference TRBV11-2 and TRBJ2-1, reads EAGVAQSPRYKIIEKRQSVAFWCNPISGHATLYWYQQILGQGPKLLIQFQNNGVVDDSQLPKDRFSAERLKGVDSTLKIQPAKLEDSAVYLCASSLDRSGGPTATYNEQFFGPGTRLTVL.

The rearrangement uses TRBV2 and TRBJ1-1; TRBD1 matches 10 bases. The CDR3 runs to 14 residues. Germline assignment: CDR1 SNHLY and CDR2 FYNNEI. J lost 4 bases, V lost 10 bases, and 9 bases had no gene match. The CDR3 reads CAIQTGGRGTEAFF. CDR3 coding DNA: TGTGCCATTCAGACAGGGGGCCGCGGCACTGAAGCTTTCTTT.

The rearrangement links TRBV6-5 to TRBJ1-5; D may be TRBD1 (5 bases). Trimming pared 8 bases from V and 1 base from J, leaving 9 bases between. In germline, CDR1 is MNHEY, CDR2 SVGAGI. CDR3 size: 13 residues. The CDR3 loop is CASEEGSNQPQHF. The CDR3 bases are TGTGCCAGCGAAGAGGGGAGCAATCAGCCCCAGCATTTT.

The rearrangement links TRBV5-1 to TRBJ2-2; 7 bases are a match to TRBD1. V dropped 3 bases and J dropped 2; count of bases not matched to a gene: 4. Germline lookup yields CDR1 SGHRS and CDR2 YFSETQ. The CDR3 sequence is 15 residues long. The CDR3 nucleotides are TGCGCCAGCAGCTGGAGGACAGGAAACACCGGGGAGCTGTTTTTT. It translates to CASSWRTGNTGELFF. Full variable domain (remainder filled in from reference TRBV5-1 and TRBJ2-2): KAGVTQTPRYLIKTRGQQVTLSCSPISGHRSVSWYQQTPGQGLQFLFEYFSETQRNKGNFPGRFSGRQFSNSRSEMNVSTLELGDSALYLCASSWRTGNTGELFFGEGSRLTVL.

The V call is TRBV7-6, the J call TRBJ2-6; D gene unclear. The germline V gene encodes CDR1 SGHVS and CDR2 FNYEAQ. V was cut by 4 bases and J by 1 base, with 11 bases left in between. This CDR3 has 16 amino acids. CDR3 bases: TGTGCCAGCAGCTCCCCGGTGTCGTCTGGGGCCAACGTCCTGACTTTC. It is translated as CASSSPVSSGANVLTF. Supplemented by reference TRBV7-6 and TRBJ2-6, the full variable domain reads GAGVSQSPRYKVTKRGQDVALRCDPISGHVSLYWYRQALGQGPEFLTYFNYEAQQDKSGLPNDRFSAERPEGSISTLTIQRTEQRDSAMYRCASSSPVSSGANVLTFGAGSRLTVL.

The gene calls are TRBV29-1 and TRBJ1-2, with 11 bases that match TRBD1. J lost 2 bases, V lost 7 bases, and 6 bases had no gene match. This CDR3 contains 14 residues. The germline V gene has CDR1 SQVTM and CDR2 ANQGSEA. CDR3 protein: CSASRDRGNYGYTF. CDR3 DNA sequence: TGCAGCGCTAGCCGGGACAGGGGGAACTATGGCTACACCTTC.

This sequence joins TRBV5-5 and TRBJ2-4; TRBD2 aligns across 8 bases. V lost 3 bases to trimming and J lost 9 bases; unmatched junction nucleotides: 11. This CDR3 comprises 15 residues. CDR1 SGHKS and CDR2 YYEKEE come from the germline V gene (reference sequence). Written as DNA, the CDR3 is TGTGCCAGCAGCTCCGCCGGGACTAGAGGCGGCATTCAGTACTTC. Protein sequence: CASSSAGTRGGIQYF. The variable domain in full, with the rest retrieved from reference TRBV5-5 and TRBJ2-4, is DAGVTQSPTHLIKTRGQQVTLRCSPISGHKSVSWYQQVLGQGPQFIFQYYEKEERGRGNFPDRFSARQFPNYSSELNVNALLLGDSALYLCASSSAGTRGGIQYFGAGTRLSVL.

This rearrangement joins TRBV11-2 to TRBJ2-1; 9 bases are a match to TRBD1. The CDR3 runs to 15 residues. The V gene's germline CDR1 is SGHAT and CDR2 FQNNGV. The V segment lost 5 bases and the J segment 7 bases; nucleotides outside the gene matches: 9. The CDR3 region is CASSRSGTGSNEQFF. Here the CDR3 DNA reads TGTGCCAGCAGCCGAAGCGGGACAGGGTCTAATGAGCAGTTCTTC. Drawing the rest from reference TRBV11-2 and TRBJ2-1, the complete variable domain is EAGVAQSPRYKIIEKRQSVAFWCNPISGHATLYWYQQILGQGPKLLIQFQNNGVVDDSQLPKDRFSAERLKGVDSTLKIQPAKLEDSAVYLCASSRSGTGSNEQFFGPGTRLTVL.

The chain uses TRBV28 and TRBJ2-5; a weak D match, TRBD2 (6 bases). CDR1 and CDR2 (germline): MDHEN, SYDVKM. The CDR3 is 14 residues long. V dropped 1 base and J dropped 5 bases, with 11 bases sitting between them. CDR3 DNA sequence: TGTGCCAGCAGTTTATCGGCCGGGACTGAGACCCAGTACTTC. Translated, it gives CASSLSAGTETQYF.

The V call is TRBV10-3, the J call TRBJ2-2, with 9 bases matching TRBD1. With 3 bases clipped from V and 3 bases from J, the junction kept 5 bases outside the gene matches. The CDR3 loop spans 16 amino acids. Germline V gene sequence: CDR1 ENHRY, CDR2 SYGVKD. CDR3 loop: CAISDSTGGDTGELFF. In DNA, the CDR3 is TGTGCCATCAGTGATTCAACAGGGGGCGACACCGGGGAGCTGTTTTTT.

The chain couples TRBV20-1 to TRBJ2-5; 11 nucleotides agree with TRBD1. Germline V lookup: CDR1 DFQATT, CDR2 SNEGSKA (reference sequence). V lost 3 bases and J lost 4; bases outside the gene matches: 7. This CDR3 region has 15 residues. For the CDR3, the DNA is TGCAGTGCTAGTGACCCGGGACAGGGGGGAGAGACCCAGTACTTC. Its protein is CSASDPGQGGETQYF.

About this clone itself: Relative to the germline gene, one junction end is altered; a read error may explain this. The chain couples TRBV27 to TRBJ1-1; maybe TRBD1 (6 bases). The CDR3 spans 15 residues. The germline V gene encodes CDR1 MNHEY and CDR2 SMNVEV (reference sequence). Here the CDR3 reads CASSSRLTGLGEVFF. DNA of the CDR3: TGTGCCAGCAGTTCCCGTTTGACAGGCCTGGGGGAAGTTTTCTTT.

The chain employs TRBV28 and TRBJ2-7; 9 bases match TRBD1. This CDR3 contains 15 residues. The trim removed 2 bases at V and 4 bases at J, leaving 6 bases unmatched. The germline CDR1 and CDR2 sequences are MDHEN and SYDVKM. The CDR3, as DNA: TGTGCCAGCAGTTTAGGTGGGACAGGGTCGTACGAGCAGTACTTC. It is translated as CASSLGGTGSYEQYF.

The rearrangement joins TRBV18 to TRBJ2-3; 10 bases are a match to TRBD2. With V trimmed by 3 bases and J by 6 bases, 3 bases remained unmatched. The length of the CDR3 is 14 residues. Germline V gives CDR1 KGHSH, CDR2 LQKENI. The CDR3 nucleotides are TGTGCCAGCTCACCGAGCGGGGGGGCGGATACGCAGTATTTT. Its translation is CASSPSGGADTQYF.

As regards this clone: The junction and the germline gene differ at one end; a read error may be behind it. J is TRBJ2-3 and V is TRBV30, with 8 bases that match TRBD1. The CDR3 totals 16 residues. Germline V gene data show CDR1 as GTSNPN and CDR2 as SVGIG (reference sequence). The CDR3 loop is CAWSAKGTGLTNTQYF. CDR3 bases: TGTGCCTGGAGTGCGAAAGGGACAGGCCTCACAAATACGCAGTATTTT.

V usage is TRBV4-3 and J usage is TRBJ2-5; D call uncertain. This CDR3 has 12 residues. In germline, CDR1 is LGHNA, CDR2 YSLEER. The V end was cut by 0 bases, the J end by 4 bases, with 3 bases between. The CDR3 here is CASSQEGETQYF. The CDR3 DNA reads TGCGCCAGCAGCCAAGAAGGAGAGACCCAGTACTTC.

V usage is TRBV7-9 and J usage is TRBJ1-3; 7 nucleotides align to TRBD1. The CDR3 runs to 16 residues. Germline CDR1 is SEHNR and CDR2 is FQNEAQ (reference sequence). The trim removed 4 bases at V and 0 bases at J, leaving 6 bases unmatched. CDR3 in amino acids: CASSYRQGPSGNTIYF. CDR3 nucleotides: TGTGCCAGCAGCTACAGACAGGGACCCTCTGGAAACACCATATATTTT. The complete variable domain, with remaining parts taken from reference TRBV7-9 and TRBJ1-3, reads DTGVSQNPRHKITKRGQNVTFRCDPISEHNRLYWYRQTLGQGPEFLTYFQNEAQLEKSRLLSDRFSAERPKGSFSTLEIQRTEQGDSAMYLCASSYRQGPSGNTIYFGEGSWLTVV.

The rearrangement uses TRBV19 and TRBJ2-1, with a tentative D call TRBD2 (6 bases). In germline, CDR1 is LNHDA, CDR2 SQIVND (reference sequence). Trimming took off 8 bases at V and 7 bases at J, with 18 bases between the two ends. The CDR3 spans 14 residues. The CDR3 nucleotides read TGTGCCAGTTCTTGGGGACTGCCCCTGAATGAGCAGTTCTTC. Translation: CASSWGLPLNEQFF.

The CDR3 region has the DNA TGCAGCGGCCGTACAGGGGTGGTCACTGAAGCTTTCTTT. Encoded protein: CSGRTGVVTEAFF. The V and J genes are TRBV29-1 and TRBJ1-1; 7 nucleotides align to TRBD1. The CDR3 runs 13 residues. J gave up 4 bases and V 7 bases, and 9 bases lay outside the gene matches. CDR1 SQVTM and CDR2 ANQGSEA come from the germline V gene.

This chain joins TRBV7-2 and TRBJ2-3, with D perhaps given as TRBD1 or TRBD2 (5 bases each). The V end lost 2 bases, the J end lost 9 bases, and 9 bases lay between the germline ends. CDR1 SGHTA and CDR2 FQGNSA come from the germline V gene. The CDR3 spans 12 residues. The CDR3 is CASSLRGRTQYF. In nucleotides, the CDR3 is TGTGCCAGCAGCTTAAGGGGACGCACGCAGTATTTT.

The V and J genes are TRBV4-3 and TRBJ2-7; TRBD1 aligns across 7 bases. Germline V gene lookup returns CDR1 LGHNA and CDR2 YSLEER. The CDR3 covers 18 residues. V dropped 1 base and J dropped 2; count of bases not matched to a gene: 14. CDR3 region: CASSQGLPSTGFAYEQYF. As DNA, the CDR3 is TGCGCCAGCAGCCAAGGGCTACCTTCGACAGGGTTTGCCTACGAGCAGTACTTC.